A selection of T cell receptor beta chains follows, all from one sample in a study of blood T cells in healthy people across ages. TCRdb reanalysed the 5' RACE reads using MiXCR and keeps one entry per CDR3 protein. The data hold 1,500,000 or so distinct CDR3 sequences, with 40% to 45% observed a single time. Input material: blood. Receptors originate from a woman between 18 and 30 years old in good health. The CDR3 runs from the conserved cysteine through the conserved F or W. The D gene is left open where the match is weak. Expanded clones are given a class, and other clones once, few, many or no size at all.

size,D,V,J,length,DNA,CDR3
.,.,TRBV4-2,TRBJ1-2,14,TGTGCCAGCAGCACTACAGGAATTACCTATGGCCACACCTTC,CASSTTGITYGHTF
few,.,TRBV9,TRBJ1-2,15,TGTGCCAGCAGCCCCAGACAGGAGAGGCCCTATGGCTACACCTTC,CASSPRQERPYGYTF
.,TRBD1,TRBV19,TRBJ2-7,15,TGTGCCAGTAGTATAGGGACAGGGAACTCCTACGAGCAGTACTTC,CASSIGTGNSYEQYF
.,.,TRBV4-1,TRBJ1-4,14,TGCGCCAGCAGGCATATGGGACACCCAGAAAAACTGTTTTTT,CASRHMGHPEKLFF
few,.,TRBV25-1,TRBJ2-1,19,TGTGCCAGCAGCGACGGGACAGGGGGCCGGACTAGCGGGGATAATGAGCAGTTCTTC,CASSDGTGGRTSGDNEQFF
.,.,TRBV20-1,TRBJ2-7,14,TGCAGTGCTAGAAGGGGACAAGCCCTTTTCGAGCAGTACTTC,CSARRGQALFEQYF
few,.,TRBV28,TRBJ2-4,14,TGTGCCAGCAGTTTATTTATCCAGAAAAACATTCAGTACTTC,CASSLFIQKNIQYF
.,.,TRBV29-1,TRBJ1-3,13,TGCAGCGTCTCCCTAGCTCCTGGAAACACCATATATTTT,CSVSLAPGNTIYF
few,.,TRBV27,TRBJ2-2,16,TGTGCCAGCAGTTTAACAATAGGCGAGAGGCCCGGGGAGCTGTTTTTT,CASSLTIGERPGELFF
.,.,TRBV7-9,TRBJ1-1,15,TGTGCCATCAGCTCATCGGGCCCGAACCGGCCCGAAGCTTTCTTT,CAISSSGPNRPEAFF
few,.,TRBV28,TRBJ2-7,13,TGTGCCAGCCAGGCAGGAAGCTCCTACGAGCAGTACTTC,CASQAGSSYEQYF
few,TRBD1,TRBV18,TRBJ2-7,14,TGTGCCAGCTCACCTGGGGACAGTCCCGGAGAGCAGTACTTC,CASSPGDSPGEQYF
.,TRBD2,TRBV29-1,TRBJ2-7,15,TGCAGCGTTGTTCCGGGGGGGCTCCCTCTGTACGAGCAGTACTTC,CSVVPGGLPLYEQYF
.,TRBD2,TRBV3-1,TRBJ2-5,14,TGTGCCAGCAGGACTAGCGGATACCAAGAGACCCAGTACTTC,CASRTSGYQETQYF
.,TRBD1,TRBV29-1,TRBJ1-2,12,TGCGGGGGACAGGGGGCAGGGCATGGCTACACCTTC,CGGQGAGHGYTF
.,TRBD2,TRBV20-1,TRBJ2-3,14,TGCAGTGCTAGTCTAGCGGGAGGTCTCGGTACGCAGTATTTT,CSASLAGGLGTQYF
.,.,TRBV15,TRBJ1-2,12,TGTGCCACCAGCAGAGATGGGGGTGGCTACACCTTC,CATSRDGGGYTF
.,TRBD2,TRBV20-1,TRBJ2-4,16,TGCAGTGCTAGGGTACTAGCGGAGTCCAGGGAAAACATTCAGTACTTC,CSARVLAESRENIQYF
.,TRBD2,TRBV7-3,TRBJ2-5,14,TGTGCCAGCAGCTTTAGCGGGAGTCGGGAGACCCAGTACTTC,CASSFSGSRETQYF
.,.,TRBV4-2,TRBJ2-7,11,TGTGCCAGCAGCCAAGATGTCGTGCAGTACTTC,CASSQDVVQYF
once,.,TRBV28,TRBJ2-7,15,TGTGCCAGCAGTTTAAGGGGCACAGGGAAACACGAGCAGTACTTC,CASSLRGTGKHEQYF
.,.,TRBV4-3,TRBJ2-1,17,TGCGCCAGCAGCCAAGGGGACCTGTGGAGCCTGTACGATGAGCAGTTCTTC,CASSQGDLWSLYDEQFF
once,TRBD1,TRBV7-2,TRBJ2-1,15,TGTGCCAACAGCTTATTAGGAGGCAGGGGGAATGAGCAGTTCTTC,CANSLLGGRGNEQFF
.,TRBD1,TRBV20-1,TRBJ1-6,14,TGCAGTGCTCCACGTAGGACAGGAGATTCACCCCTCCACTTT,CSAPRRTGDSPLHF
few,.,TRBV18,TRBJ2-5,14,TGTGCCAGCTCACCACGGCCTCTCCAAGAGACCCAGTACTTC,CASSPRPLQETQYF
.,.,TRBV20-1,TRBJ1-5,18,TGCAGTGCTAGAGATAGGGGACCGATAGAACGGGGCAATCAGCCCCAGCATTTT,CSARDRGPIERGNQPQHF
many,TRBD2,TRBV4-1,TRBJ2-5,14,TGCGCCAGCAGCCAACCGGTACTAGCGGAGACCCAGTACTTC,CASSQPVLAETQYF
few,TRBD2,TRBV4-2,TRBJ2-3,17,TGTGCCAGCAGCCAAGGCGGTAGCGGGAGCAGGACAGATACGCAGTATTTT,CASSQGGSGSRTDTQYF
.,TRBD2,TRBV2,TRBJ2-1,15,TGTGCCAGCAGGAAGACTAGCGGAGATTACAATGAGCAGTTCTTC,CASRKTSGDYNEQFF
.,TRBD2,TRBV7-3,TRBJ2-1,15,TGTGCCAGCAGCTATAGCGGGAGTAACTACAATGAGCAGTTCTTC,CASSYSGSNYNEQFF
.,.,TRBV20-1,TRBJ2-7,13,TGCAGTGCTAGACGAGCGCCTATCTACGAGCAGTACTTC,CSARRAPIYEQYF
.,.,TRBV10-3,TRBJ2-7,14,TGTGCCATCGGGTTAGTGGGACCCGCTTACGAGCAGTACTTC,CAIGLVGPAYEQYF
few,TRBD1,TRBV12-3/TRBV12-4,TRBJ1-2,14,TGTGCCAGCAGACAGGGGGCGCGGGACTATGGCTACACCTTC,CASRQGARDYGYTF
.,.,TRBV12-3/TRBV12-4,TRBJ2-3,16,TGTGCCAGTAGAGCAAGAGGGACACGAGGGACAGATACGCAGTATTTT,CASRARGTRGTDTQYF
.,.,TRBV15,TRBJ1-1,13,TGTGCCACCAGCAGAGAAGTTTACACTGAAGCTTTCTTT,CATSREVYTEAFF
.,.,TRBV20-1,TRBJ1-5,14,TGCAGTGCTAGACATTCAGGGATAGGTCAGCCCCAGCATTTT,CSARHSGIGQPQHF
.,.,TRBV28,TRBJ2-1,13,TGTGCCAGCAGTCTCGATGGGGTAAATGAGCAGTTCTTC,CASSLDGVNEQFF
.,.,TRBV28,TRBJ1-2,15,TGTGCCAGCACTAAACCAGGTGTCGCCTCCTATGGCTACACCTTC,CASTKPGVASYGYTF
.,TRBD1,TRBV2,TRBJ2-2,14,TGTGCCAGGAAAAGACAGGGGCTGGGCGGGGAGCTGTTTTTT,CARKRQGLGGELFF
once,TRBD1,TRBV7-2,TRBJ2-5,14,TGTGCCAGCAGCTTAGTGACAGGGGTCGAGACCCAGTACTTC,CASSLVTGVETQYF
few,TRBD2,TRBV28,TRBJ2-5,13,TGTGCCAGCAGAACTAGCGGGAGACAGACCCAGTACTTC,CASRTSGRQTQYF
.,.,TRBV7-8,TRBJ1-5,16,TGTGCCAGCAGCTTCTACGAGCGATATAGCAATCAGCCCCAGCATTTT,CASSFYERYSNQPQHF
.,TRBD1,TRBV30,TRBJ2-3,17,TGTGCCTGGAGTTCCAAGTGGGACAGGGGACCCCGGGATACGCAGTATTTT,CAWSSKWDRGPRDTQYF
.,TRBD1,TRBV18,TRBJ2-3,14,TGTGCCAGCTCACCCACAGGGGACACAGATACGCAGTATTTT,CASSPTGDTDTQYF
few,TRBD1,TRBV3-1,TRBJ1-1,15,TGTGCCAGCAGCCACACTACACAGGGGTCCACTGAAGCTTTCTTT,CASSHTTQGSTEAFF
.,TRBD2,TRBV6-2/TRBV6-3,TRBJ2-4,17,TGTGCCAGCAGCCGCTGGACTAGCGGGAGCTCCTACAATGAGCAGTACTTC,CASSRWTSGSSYNEQYF
few,TRBD2,TRBV11-2,TRBJ2-1,17,TGTGCCAGCAGCTTATTTTGGGTAGCGGGGGGGTACAATGAGCAGTTCTTC,CASSLFWVAGGYNEQFF
few,.,TRBV3-1,TRBJ2-7,14,TGTGCCAGCAGCCAACACAGGGTGTTCTACGAGCAGTACTTC,CASSQHRVFYEQYF
few,.,TRBV27,TRBJ1-6,15,TGTGCCAGCACCCTAACAGGGAAAGGGAATTCACCCCTCCACTTT,CASTLTGKGNSPLHF
.,.,TRBV29-1,TRBJ2-1,14,TGCAGCGTTGACTGGGAGCAAGGGGCCCATGAGCAGTTCTTC,CSVDWEQGAHEQFF
.,.,TRBV5-1,TRBJ2-5,14,TGCGCCAGCAGCATACTATTGTACCAAGAGACCCAGTACTTC,CASSILLYQETQYF
few,TRBD1,TRBV7-2,TRBJ2-6,19,TGTGCCAGCAGCTTAGTCCGACAGGGGATTCTCTCTGGGGCCAACGTCCTGACTTTC,CASSLVRQGILSGANVLTF
.,.,TRBV20-1,TRBJ1-4,14,TGCAGTGCTAGAAGGGGGACACGTAATGAAAAACTGTTTTTT,CSARRGTRNEKLFF